Sequencing of this T cell receptor beta chain was carried out in a study of T cell clonality in common variable immunodeficiency. CVID and control samples used equivalent genomic DNA input. Profiled with immunoSEQ multiplex PCR; TCRdb holds only in-frame clones, not every one. The sample contains tens of thousands of clones, none of them singletons. Findings and limits, study-wide: Fewer deletions and N-nucleotide insertions were reportedly seen in common variable immunodeficiency TCR beta sequences. Shared TCRbeta clones were fewer between CVID subjects than controls.

Donors gave roughly 5 to 8 ml heparinized peripheral whole blood. The V gene's germline CDR1 is MGHRA and CDR2 YSYEKL. V dropped 6 bases and J dropped 8; count of bases not matched to a gene: 10. CDR3 length: 15 residues. This clone came up many times. The target antigen is unknown. From the germline J gene comes the end of the CDR3, since the read stops 3 residues before it. The sequence derives from a person aged 18 to 75 in good health. The J gene is TRBJ1-6, the V gene TRBV4-1; 7 nucleotides line up with TRBD1. Material for sequencing was peripheral blood mononuclear cells. This CDR3 is CASRHTGVGHSPLHF. Partial CDR3 DNA: TGCGCCAGCAGGCACACAGGGGTGGGTCATTCACCC.